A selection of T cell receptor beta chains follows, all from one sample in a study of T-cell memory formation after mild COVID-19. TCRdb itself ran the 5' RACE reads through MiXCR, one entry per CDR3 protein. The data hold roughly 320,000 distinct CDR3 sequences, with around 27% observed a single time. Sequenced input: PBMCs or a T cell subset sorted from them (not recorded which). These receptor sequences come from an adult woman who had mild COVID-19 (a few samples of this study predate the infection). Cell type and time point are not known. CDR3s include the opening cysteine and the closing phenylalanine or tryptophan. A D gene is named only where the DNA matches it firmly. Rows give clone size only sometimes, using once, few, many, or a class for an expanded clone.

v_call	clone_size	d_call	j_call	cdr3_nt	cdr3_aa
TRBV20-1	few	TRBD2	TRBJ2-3	TGCAGTGCCAAAGCGGGGGGTAGGGGAGATACGCAGTATTTT	CSAKAGGRGDTQYF
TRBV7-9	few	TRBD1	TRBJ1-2	TGTGCCAGCAGCGCCCCAGGGGGCGGCGTGATGGGCTACACCTTC	CASSAPGGGVMGYTF
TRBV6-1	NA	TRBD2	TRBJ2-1	TGTGCCAGCAGTGGACGGACTAGCGGGAGGGTACCCAATGAGCAGTTCTTC	CASSGRTSGRVPNEQFF
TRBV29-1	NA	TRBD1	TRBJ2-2	TGCAGCGTGGGACAGGGGGCGGCCGGGGAGCTGTTTTTT	CSVGQGAAGELFF
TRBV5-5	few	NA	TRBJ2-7	TGTGCCAGCAGCTTCCGGGACCCCTACGAGCAGTACTTC	CASSFRDPYEQYF
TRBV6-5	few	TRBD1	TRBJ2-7	TGTGCCAGCAGGCCGGGACAGCAACAATACGAGCAGTACTTC	CASRPGQQQYEQYF
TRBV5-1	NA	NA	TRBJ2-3	TGCGCCAGCAGCCCGGAGGGCAGGGTCGTAGATACGCAGTATTTT	CASSPEGRVVDTQYF
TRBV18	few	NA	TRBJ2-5	TGTGCCAGCTCACCTGGGACTGTCAAAGAGACCCAGTACTTC	CASSPGTVKETQYF
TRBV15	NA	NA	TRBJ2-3	TGTGCCACCAGCAGAGATTTGCGACTGAGCGCAGATACGCAGTATTTT	CATSRDLRLSADTQYF
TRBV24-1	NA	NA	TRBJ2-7	TGTGCCACCAGTTATGGGACTCCTCCAGAGCAGTACTTC	CATSYGTPPEQYF
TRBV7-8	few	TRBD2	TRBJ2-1	TGTGCCAGCAGCGGACCGACTAGCGGGAGTACTCCTGAGCAGTTCTTC	CASSGPTSGSTPEQFF
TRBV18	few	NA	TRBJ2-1	TGTGCCAGCTCACCAGCGGGAATATACAATGAGCAGTTCTTC	CASSPAGIYNEQFF
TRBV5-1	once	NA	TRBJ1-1	TGCGCCAGCAGCTTGGCCTCCGCTGGGACTGAAGCTTTCTTT	CASSLASAGTEAFF
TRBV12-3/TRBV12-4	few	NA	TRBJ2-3	TGTGCCAGCAGCCCGGACAGAAGCTTGGTTAGAGCAGATACGCAGTATTTT	CASSPDRSLVRADTQYF
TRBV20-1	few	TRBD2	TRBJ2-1	TGCAGTGCTGGATTACCGGGACTAGCACATAATGAGCAGTTCTTC	CSAGLPGLAHNEQFF
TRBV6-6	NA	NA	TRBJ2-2	TGTGCCAGCAGGCTCGGACAGAACACCGGGGAGCTGTTTTTT	CASRLGQNTGELFF
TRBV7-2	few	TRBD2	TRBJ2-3	TGTGCCAGCAGCTCGCGGGGGGGCCAGGTTGATACGCAGTATTTT	CASSSRGGQVDTQYF
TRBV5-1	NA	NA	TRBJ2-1	TGCGCCAGCAGCTCTCGTTCAGGGGAGAATGAGCAGTTCTTC	CASSSRSGENEQFF
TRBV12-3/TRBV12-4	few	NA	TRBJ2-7	TGTGCCAGCAGTTCATCCGGGATTGGATATCGCGAGCAGTACTTC	CASSSSGIGYREQYF
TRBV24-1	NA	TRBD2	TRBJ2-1	TGTGCCACCAGTGATCCGGGAGGGTCGGGGAATGAGCAGTTCTTC	CATSDPGGSGNEQFF
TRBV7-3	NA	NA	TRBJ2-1	TGTGCCAGCAGCCCATCAAGCGAAGGGGGCAATGAGCAGTTCTTC	CASSPSSEGGNEQFF
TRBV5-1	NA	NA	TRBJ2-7	TGCGCCAGCAGCTTGTCGGGGGCTGGCTACGAGCAGTACTTC	CASSLSGAGYEQYF
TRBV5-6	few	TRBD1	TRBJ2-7	TGTGCCAGCAGCTCAACCGGGACAGGGGCCTCTTACGAGCAGTACTTC	CASSSTGTGASYEQYF
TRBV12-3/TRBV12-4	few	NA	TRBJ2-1	TGTGCCAGCAGTTTTACGAGAGCCTACAATGAGCAGTTCTTC	CASSFTRAYNEQFF
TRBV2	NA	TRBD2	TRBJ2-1	TGTGCCAGCAGTGGCACTCGACTAGCGGGTGAGCAGTTCTTC	CASSGTRLAGEQFF
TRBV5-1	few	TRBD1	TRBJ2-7	TGCGCCAGCAGGGTCTTAACAGGGGGCTTCCACGAGCAGTACTTC	CASRVLTGGFHEQYF
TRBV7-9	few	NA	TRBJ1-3	TGTGCCAGCAGCGACATTACGGACAGTCCCCGAAACACCATATATTTT	CASSDITDSPRNTIYF
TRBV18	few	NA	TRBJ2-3	TGTGCCAGCTCACCAAGGGGCTTTGGCACAGATACGCAGTATTTT	CASSPRGFGTDTQYF
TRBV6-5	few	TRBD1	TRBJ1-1	TGTGCCAGCAGTTGGGGGGACAGAAACACTGAAGCTTTCTTT	CASSWGDRNTEAFF
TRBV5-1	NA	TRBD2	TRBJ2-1	TGCGCCAGCACCCTGGGGGGGGGACTAGCGGCTCAAAATGAGCAGTTCTTC	CASTLGGGLAAQNEQFF
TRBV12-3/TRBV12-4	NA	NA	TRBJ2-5	TGTGCCAGCAGTCTATACCCACCAGGGGCAGAGACCCAGTACTTC	CASSLYPPGAETQYF